Listed below are T cell receptor beta chains from one sample, sequenced in a study of T cells in Graves' hyperthyroidism and ophthalmopathy. In TCRdb, the multiplex PCR reads were re-called with MiXCR into one record per CDR3 protein. Seen here are fewer than 450,000 distinct CDR3 sequences, less than 20% observed once, and the top ten hold 40%. Specimen: blood. The receptor source for this set is a man between 18 and 35 years old with Graves' ophthalmopathy. Both conserved end residues are part of each CDR3. Size is omitted from some rows. Given values are once, few, many or a class for expanded clones.

J gene: TRBJ1-5
clone size: many
V gene: TRBV15
CDR3 protein: CATSRDWGLEDQPQHF

J gene: TRBJ2-5
clone size: few
V gene: TRBV24-1
CDR3 protein: CATSDSPRGSWETQYF

J gene: TRBJ1-2
clone size: .
V gene: TRBV6-1
CDR3 protein: CASWQAEDGYTF

J gene: TRBJ2-5
clone size: few
V gene: TRBV20-1
CDR3 protein: CSATRTTKETQYF

J gene: TRBJ2-7
clone size: .
V gene: TRBV12-3/TRBV12-4
CDR3 protein: CASSPWTSGGNHYKQYF

J gene: TRBJ2-2
clone size: .
V gene: TRBV5-1
CDR3 protein: CASSLLAGSGTGELFF

J gene: TRBJ1-1
clone size: many
V gene: TRBV18
CDR3 protein: CASSQSGPNTEAFF

J gene: TRBJ2-3
clone size: many
V gene: TRBV28
CDR3 protein: CASSLVVGSTDTQYF

J gene: TRBJ2-7
clone size: many
V gene: TRBV11-2
CDR3 protein: CASSGSGQPSYEQYF

J gene: TRBJ2-7
clone size: .
V gene: TRBV15
CDR3 protein: CATSREPGGNEQYF

J gene: TRBJ2-5
clone size: many
V gene: TRBV5-5
CDR3 protein: CASSTATGGVETQYF

J gene: TRBJ1-5
clone size: few
V gene: TRBV27
CDR3 protein: CASSQGALGPQHF

J gene: TRBJ2-5
clone size: few
V gene: TRBV20-1
CDR3 protein: CSARDPGLGETQYF

J gene: TRBJ1-2
clone size: many
V gene: TRBV28
CDR3 protein: CATMEAGYGYTF

J gene: TRBJ2-2
clone size: .
V gene: TRBV2
CDR3 protein: CASSFRGVGTGELFF

J gene: TRBJ2-5
clone size: few
V gene: TRBV6-1
CDR3 protein: CASRYQLAGPQETQYF

J gene: TRBJ1-5
clone size: .
V gene: TRBV7-9
CDR3 protein: CASSYLGGQPQHF